Sequencing of this TCR beta chain was carried out in a study of vaccination effects on CD4 cells after COVID-19. In the ViraFEST assay, antigen-specific CD4+ clonotypes were identified by expansion after peptide-pool stimulation. The authors isolated CD4+ T cells after approximately 9 days of culture. Wells each received 2 million or so PBMC, cultured with about 10 IU/ml IL-2 and roughly 9.3 ug/ml peptides. Germline CDR1 is SGHRS and CDR2 is YFSETQ. This CDR3 contains 13 residues. V lost 0 bases to trimming and J lost 11 bases, with 14 bases between them. TCRdb keeps only in-frame clones here, not all; method: immunoSEQ multiplex PCR. The top ten hold around 23% of the sample, which has roughly 14,000 clones, approximately 82% seen once. A word on this clone: Its antigen remains unidentified.

The TCR comes from a human donor who received a COVID-19 vaccine. Sample: CD4+ T cells from PBMCs cultured with HCoV-229E spike peptides, taken before COVID-19 vaccination. The chain employs TRBV5-1 and TRBJ1-1; D gene ambiguous. This chain's CDR3 is CASSLAAPERAFF. For the CDR3, the DNA is TGCGCCAGCAGCTTGGCCGCTCCCGAGCGGGCTTTCTTT. The full variable domain, its missing parts supplied by reference TRBV5-1 and TRBJ1-1, is KAGVTQTPRYLIKTRGQQVTLSCSPISGHRSVSWYQQTPGQGLQFLFEYFSETQRNKGNFPGRFSGRQFSNSRSEMNVSTLELGDSALYLCASSLAAPERAFFGQGTRLTVV.